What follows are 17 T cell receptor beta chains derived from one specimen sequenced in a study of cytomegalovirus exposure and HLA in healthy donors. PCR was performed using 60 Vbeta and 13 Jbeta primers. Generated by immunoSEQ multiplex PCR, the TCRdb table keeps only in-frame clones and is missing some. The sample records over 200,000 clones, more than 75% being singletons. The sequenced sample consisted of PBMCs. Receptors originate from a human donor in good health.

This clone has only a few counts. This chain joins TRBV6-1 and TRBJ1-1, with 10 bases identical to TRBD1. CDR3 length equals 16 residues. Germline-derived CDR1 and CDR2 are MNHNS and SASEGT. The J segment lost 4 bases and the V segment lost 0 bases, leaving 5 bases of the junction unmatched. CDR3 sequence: CASSEAGRQGATEAFF. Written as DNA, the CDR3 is TGTGCCAGCAGTGAAGCGGGCCGACAGGGGGCCACTGAAGCTTTCTTT.

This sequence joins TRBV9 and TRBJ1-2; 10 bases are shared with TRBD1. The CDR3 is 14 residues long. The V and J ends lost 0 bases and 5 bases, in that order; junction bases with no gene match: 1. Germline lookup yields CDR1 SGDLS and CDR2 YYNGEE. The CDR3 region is CASSVEDRGYGYTF. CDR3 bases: TGTGCCAGCAGCGTAGAGGACAGGGGGTATGGCTACACCTTC.

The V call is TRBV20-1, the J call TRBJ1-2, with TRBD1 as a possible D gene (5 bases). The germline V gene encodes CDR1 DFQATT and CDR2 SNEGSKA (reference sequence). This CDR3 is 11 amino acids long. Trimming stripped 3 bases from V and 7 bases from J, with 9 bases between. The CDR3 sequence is CSASLGGGYTF. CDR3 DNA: TGCAGTGCTAGTCTCGGGGGTGGCTACACCTTC.

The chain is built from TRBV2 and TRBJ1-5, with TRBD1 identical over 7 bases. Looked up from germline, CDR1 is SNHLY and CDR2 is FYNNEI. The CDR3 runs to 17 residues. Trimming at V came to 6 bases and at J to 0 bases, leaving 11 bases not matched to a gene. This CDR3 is CASSGTGQAYSNQPQHF. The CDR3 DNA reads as TGTGCCAGCAGCGGAACCGGACAGGCCTATAGCAATCAGCCCCAGCATTTT.

The CDR3 spells CASSFTGGGRNTQYF. The CDR3 DNA reads as TGCGCCAGCAGCTTTACAGGGGGCGGCAGAAATACGCAGTATTTT. The chain employs TRBV5-1 and TRBJ2-3; 9 bases line up with TRBD1. The CDR3 extends over 15 amino acids. V lost 2 bases, J lost 7 bases, and 8 bases stayed unmatched. The germline gives CDR1 SGHRS, CDR2 YFSETQ.

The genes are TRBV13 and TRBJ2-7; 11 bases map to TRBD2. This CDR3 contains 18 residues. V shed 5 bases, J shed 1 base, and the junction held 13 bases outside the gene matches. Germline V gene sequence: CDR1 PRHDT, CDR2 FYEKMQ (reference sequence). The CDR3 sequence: CASSQTSGTLTGSYEQYF. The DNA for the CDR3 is TGTGCCAGCAGCCAGACTAGCGGGACGCTAACAGGTTCCTACGAGCAGTACTTC.

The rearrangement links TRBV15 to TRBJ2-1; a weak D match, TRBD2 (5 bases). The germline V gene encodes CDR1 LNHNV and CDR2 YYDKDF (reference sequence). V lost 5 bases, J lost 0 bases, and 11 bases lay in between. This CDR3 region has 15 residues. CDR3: CATSPGSDSYNEQFF. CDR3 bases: TGTGCCACCAGCCCGGGATCAGACTCCTACAATGAGCAGTTCTTC.

The DNA for the CDR3 is TGTGCCAGCAGTCGGGGAAACACCATATATTTT. Its translation: CASSRGNTIYF. The rearrangement links TRBV2 to TRBJ1-3; unclear D gene. Trimming removed 5 bases from V and 4 bases from J, with 3 bases in between. CDR3 size: 11 residues. The germline V gene encodes CDR1 SNHLY and CDR2 FYNNEI.

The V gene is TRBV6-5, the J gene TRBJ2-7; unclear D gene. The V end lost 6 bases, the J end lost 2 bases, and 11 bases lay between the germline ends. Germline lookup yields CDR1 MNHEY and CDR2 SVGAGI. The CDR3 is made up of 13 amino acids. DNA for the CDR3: TGTGCCAGCAGCTTAGATAGAACCTACGAGCAGTACTTC. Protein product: CASSLDRTYEQYF.

For the CDR3, the DNA is TGTGCCAGCAGCGTAGACGGTACTAGCACAGATACGCAGTATTTT. Its protein is CASSVDGTSTDTQYF. The chain is built from TRBV9 and TRBJ2-3; D uncertain. This CDR3 spans 15 amino acids. The germline V and J ends were trimmed by 0 bases and 0 bases, with 8 bases remaining between them. Germline CDR1 reads SGDLS; CDR2 reads YYNGEE. The variable domain in full, with the rest retrieved from reference TRBV9 and TRBJ2-3, is DSGVTQTPKHLITATGQRVTLRCSPRSGDLSVYWYQQSLDQGLQFLIQYYNGEERAKGNILERFSAQQFPDLHSELNLSSLELGDSALYFCASSVDGTSTDTQYFGPGTRLTVL.

The CDR3 region is CAWSPWTLQETQYF. The CDR3 DNA is TGTGCCTGGAGTCCTTGGACACTACAAGAGACCCAGTACTTC. The V gene is TRBV30, the J gene TRBJ2-5; D is possibly TRBD1 (5 bases). Germline V gene lookup returns CDR1 GTSNPN and CDR2 SVGIG (reference sequence). CDR3 length: 14 residues. V lost 2 bases to trimming and J lost 2 bases, with 12 bases between them.

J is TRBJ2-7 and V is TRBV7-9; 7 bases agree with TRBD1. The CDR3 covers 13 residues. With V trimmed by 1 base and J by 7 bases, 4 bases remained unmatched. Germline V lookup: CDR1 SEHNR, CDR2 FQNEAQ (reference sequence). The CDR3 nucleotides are TGTGCCAGCAGCTTAGGGGGGACAGTTGAGCAGTACTTC. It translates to CASSLGGTVEQYF. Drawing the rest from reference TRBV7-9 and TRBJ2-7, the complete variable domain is DTGVSQNPRHKITKRGQNVTFRCDPISEHNRLYWYRQTLGQGPEFLTYFQNEAQLEKSRLLSDRFSAERPKGSFSTLEIQRTEQGDSAMYLCASSLGGTVEQYFGPGTRLTVT.

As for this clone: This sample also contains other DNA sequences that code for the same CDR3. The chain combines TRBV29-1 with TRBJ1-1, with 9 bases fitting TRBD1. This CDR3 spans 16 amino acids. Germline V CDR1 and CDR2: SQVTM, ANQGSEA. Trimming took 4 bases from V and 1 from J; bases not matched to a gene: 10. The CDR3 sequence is CSVVDRGRVKNTEAFF. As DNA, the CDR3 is TGCAGCGTTGTGGACAGGGGTCGGGTAAAGAACACTGAAGCTTTCTTT.

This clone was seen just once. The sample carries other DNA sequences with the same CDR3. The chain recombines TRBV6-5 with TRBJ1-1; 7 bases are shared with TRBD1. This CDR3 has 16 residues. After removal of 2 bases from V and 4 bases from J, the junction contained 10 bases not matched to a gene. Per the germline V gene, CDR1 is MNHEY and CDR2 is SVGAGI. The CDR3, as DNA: TGTGCCAGCAGTTACGGATGGGCAGGGGGAAGCACTGAAGCTTTCTTT. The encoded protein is CASSYGWAGGSTEAFF.

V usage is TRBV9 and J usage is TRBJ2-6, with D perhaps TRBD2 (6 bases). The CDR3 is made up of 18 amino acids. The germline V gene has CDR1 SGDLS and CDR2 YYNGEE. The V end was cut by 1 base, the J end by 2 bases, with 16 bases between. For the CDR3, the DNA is TGTGCCAGCAGCGTATTCCCGGGAGTTTTGGCTGGGGCCAACGTCCTGACTTTC. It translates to CASSVFPGVLAGANVLTF.

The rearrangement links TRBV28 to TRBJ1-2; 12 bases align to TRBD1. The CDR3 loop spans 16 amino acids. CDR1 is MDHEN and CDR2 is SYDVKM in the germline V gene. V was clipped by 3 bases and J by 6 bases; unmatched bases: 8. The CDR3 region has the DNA TGTGCCAGCAGTTTGAGCCCCGGGACAGGGGGCAATGGCTACACCTTC. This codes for CASSLSPGTGGNGYTF.

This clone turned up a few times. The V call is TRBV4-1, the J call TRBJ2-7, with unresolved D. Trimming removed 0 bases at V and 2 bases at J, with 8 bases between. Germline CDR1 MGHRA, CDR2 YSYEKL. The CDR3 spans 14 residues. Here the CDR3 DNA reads TGCGCCAGCAGCCAAGATAGACACACCTACGAGCAGTACTTC. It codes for CASSQDRHTYEQYF.